Listed here is a single TCR beta chain. Its antigen is not known. This sample stems from a study of cytotoxic CD8 clonotypes in ibrutinib-treated CLL. Whole-study results and caveats: Baseline clonality exceeded age-matched healthy donors and tracked circulating CD8+ T-cell counts.

Depth targeted 1 in 200,000 to 1 in 1 million T cells, averaging 10x coverage per clonotype. The repertoire was sequenced with immunoSEQ multiplex PCR; TCRdb's copy has only in-frame clones and lacks some. The sample has about 140,000 clones, about 80% seen once; the top ten hold 25% to 30%. Deletions cut 4 bases from V and 3 bases from J, with 16 bases between. Germline values: CDR1 SGHVS, CDR2 FNYEAQ. This CDR3 is 15 amino acids long. The specimen was PBMCs, collected after 12 months of ibrutinib treatment. The chain couples TRBV7-6 to TRBJ2-7; D is possibly TRBD1 (6 bases). This TCR derives from a human donor with chronic lymphocytic leukemia. The CDR3 loop reads CASSSGDTSYYEQYF. CDR3 DNA: TGTGCCAGCAGCTCCGGGGACACCTCTTACTACGAGCAGTACTTC.